Listed below are T cell receptor beta chains from one sample, sequenced in a study of T cells in Graves' hyperthyroidism and ophthalmopathy. Each CDR3 protein gets one entry after TCRdb re-called the multiplex PCR reads with MiXCR. The data hold about 610,000 distinct CDR3 sequences, with approximately 15% observed a single time. The source material was blood. The source is a woman aged 40 to 55 with Graves' ophthalmopathy. Each CDR3 is given with its conserved first and last residue. The D gene is left open where the match is weak. Size is stated for part of the rows, as once, few or many counts, or as a class when the clone is expanded.

>-|TRBJ2-5|TRBV18|TRBD2
CASSPPSGGGETQYF
TGTGCCAGCTCACCACCGTCGGGGGGAGGAGAGACCCAGTACTTC
>many|TRBJ2-5|TRBV28|TRBD1
CASSGGQGWETQYF
TGTGCCAGCAGTGGGGGACAGGGGTGGGAGACCCAGTACTTC
>once|TRBJ1-2|TRBV10-3|-
CAIRQGTSDYGYTF
TGTGCCATCAGACAAGGGACATCTGACTATGGCTACACCTTC
>-|TRBJ1-1|TRBV27|TRBD1
CASSRTGPATEAFF
TGTGCCAGCAGTAGGACAGGGCCGGCCACTGAAGCTTTCTTT
>many|TRBJ2-5|TRBV20-1|TRBD2
CSAPPSGRWQETQYF
TGCAGTGCCCCCCCTAGCGGGAGATGGCAAGAGACCCAGTACTTC
>many|TRBJ2-2|TRBV24-1|-
CATSLGVTGELFF
TGTGCCACCAGCCTGGGGGTCACCGGGGAGCTGTTTTTT
>many|TRBJ2-2|TRBV25-1|-
CASSELQGNTGELFF
TGTGCCAGCAGTGAATTACAGGGAAACACCGGGGAGCTGTTTTTT
>-|TRBJ1-1|TRBV10-3|-
CAISETPQGGGTEAFF
TGTGCCATCAGTGAGACCCCACAAGGCGGGGGCACTGAAGCTTTCTTT
>-|TRBJ2-7|TRBV12-3/TRBV12-4|-
CASSSTQGSYEQYF
TGTGCCAGCAGCAGCACACAGGGCTCCTACGAGCAGTACTTC
>many|TRBJ2-7|TRBV6-5|-
CASSYERYSYEQYF
TGTGCCAGCAGTTACGAACGGTACTCCTACGAGCAGTACTTC
>-|TRBJ2-7|TRBV5-1|TRBD1
CASSTGQSFSYEQYF
TGCGCCAGCAGCACGGGACAGTCCTTCTCCTACGAGCAGTACTTC
>few|TRBJ1-1|TRBV6-2/TRBV6-3|-
CASSYTGADTEAFF
TGTGCCAGCAGTTACACGGGGGCTGACACTGAAGCTTTCTTT
>many|TRBJ2-5|TRBV6-5|TRBD2
CASSYSHTSVQETQYF
TGTGCCAGCAGTTACAGCCACACTAGCGTACAAGAGACCCAGTACTTC
>-|TRBJ2-5|TRBV15|TRBD2
CATGRTSGSRETQYF
TGTGCCACCGGCCGGACTAGCGGGAGTAGAGAGACCCAGTACTTC
>many|TRBJ1-5|TRBV19|-
CASTNGQSDQPQHF
TGTGCCAGTACCAACGGACAGTCTGATCAGCCCCAGCATTTT
>-|TRBJ1-1|TRBV30|-
CAGKVLDRNTEAFF
TGTGCCGGGAAGGTTTTGGACAGGAACACTGAAGCTTTCTTT
>many|TRBJ1-1|TRBV12-3/TRBV12-4|-
CASSLSAVRAFF
TGTGCCAGCAGTTTATCGGCAGTTCGAGCTTTCTTT
>many|TRBJ1-5|TRBV12-3/TRBV12-4|-
CASSYNRYQPQHF
TGTGCCAGCAGTTACAACCGGTATCAGCCCCAGCATTTT
>-|TRBJ1-1|TRBV7-2|-
CASSQMEGLNTEAFF
TGTGCCAGCAGCCAAATGGAGGGCCTGAACACTGAAGCTTTCTTT
>many|TRBJ1-2|TRBV6-5|-
CASSYSSGRGGSNGYTF
TGTGCCAGCAGTTACTCATCTGGCAGGGGCGGTTCGAATGGCTACACCTTC